These 8 T cell receptor beta chains were all obtained from the same sample, sequenced in a study of blood T cell repertoires in COVID-19. Clones were sequenced by immunoSEQ multiplex PCR, and TCRdb holds only the in-frame ones, with some missing. The top ten clones hold roughly 13% of a sample with approximately 70,000 clones, 82% of them seen once. Sample: peripheral blood. These receptors came from an elderly woman with acute or convalescent COVID-19.

This clone has just a few counts. The chain uses TRBV29-1 and TRBJ2-1; no firm D call. From germline, CDR1 is SQVTM and CDR2 ANQGSEA. The CDR3 runs 15 residues. Between the trimmed V and J ends, which lost 6 bases and 0 bases, there was a span of 15 bases. CDR3 region: CSVPPTGSSYNEQFF. CDR3 bases: TGCAGCGTGCCCCCGACTGGAAGCTCCTACAATGAGCAGTTCTTC.

This clone has just a few counts. The V and J genes are TRBV30 and TRBJ1-5; TRBD1 matches 9 bases. The junction had 5 bases not matched to a gene; V was cut back by 2 bases and J by 6 bases. The CDR3 has 14 amino acids. CDR1 GTSNPN and CDR2 SVGIG come from the germline V gene (reference sequence). The CDR3: CAWSIGQGSQPQHF. In DNA, the CDR3 is TGTGCCTGGAGTATAGGACAGGGGAGTCAGCCCCAGCATTTT.

This clone was seen only once. The chain joins TRBV5-4 to TRBJ2-2; TRBD2 matches 7 bases. V shed 0 bases, J shed 6 bases, and the junction held 5 bases outside the gene matches. This CDR3 comprises 15 residues. Looked up from germline, CDR1 is SGHNT and CDR2 is YYREEE (reference sequence). The CDR3 nucleotides read TGTGCCAGCAGCTTGGTCGCGGGAGTCCCCGGGGAGCTGTTTTTT. Residues: CASSLVAGVPGELFF.

The chain joins TRBV7-2 to TRBJ2-7; D possibly corresponds to TRBD2 (5 bases). Trimming removed 0 bases from V and 5 bases from J, with 11 bases in between. Looked up from germline, CDR1 is SGHTA and CDR2 is FQGNSA. The CDR3 is 14 residues long. In DNA form, the CDR3 reads TGTGCCAGCAGCTTAGCGGGAGTGTACGACGAGCAGTACTTC. Protein product: CASSLAGVYDEQYF.

This clone was detected only a few times. The chain links TRBV11-2 to TRBJ1-3; no firm D call. This CDR3 comprises 12 residues. Trimming removed 5 bases from V and 1 base from J, with 3 bases in between. CDR1 is SGHAT, CDR2 FQNNGV, per germline. The chain's CDR3 is CASSPSGNTIYF. The CDR3 region has the DNA TGTGCCAGCAGCCCATCTGGAAACACCATATATTTT.

The chain couples TRBV2 to TRBJ2-1; the match to TRBD2 covers 11 bases. The ends lost 6 bases at V and 2 bases at J; junction bases unmatched: 3. Germline CDR1 and CDR2: SNHLY and FYNNEI. The CDR3 has 15 residues. CDR3 DNA sequence: TGTGCCAGCAGAGGGACTAGCGGACCCTACAATGAGCAGTTCTTC. Its translation is CASRGTSGPYNEQFF.

The chain has TRBV12-5 and TRBJ1-1, with 9 positions matching TRBD1. J gave up 4 bases and V 5 bases, and 8 bases lay outside the gene matches. The CDR3 sequence is 15 residues long. Germline CDR1 is LGHNT and CDR2 is FRNRAP. The CDR3 reads CASGNYRGHGTEAFF. The CDR3 DNA is TGTGCTAGTGGTAACTACAGGGGGCACGGCACTGAAGCTTTCTTT. The whole variable domain, remainder taken from reference TRBV12-5 and TRBJ1-1, is DARVTQTPRHKVTEMGQEVTMRCQPILGHNTVFWYRQTMMQGLELLAYFRNRAPLDDSGMPKDRFSAEMPDATLATLKIQPSEPRDSAVYFCASGNYRGHGTEAFFGQGTRLTVV.

The gene calls are TRBV11-2 and TRBJ2-1; 7 bases fit TRBD2. Per germline, CDR1 SGHAT and CDR2 FQNNGV. This CDR3 spans 17 amino acids. After removal of 4 bases from V and 4 bases from J, the junction contained 13 bases not matched to a gene. The CDR3 spells CASSSTRPGGRYNEQFF. CDR3 bases: TGTGCCAGCAGCTCAACCAGGCCCGGCGGGAGATACAATGAGCAGTTCTTC. The full variable domain, completed using reference TRBV11-2 and TRBJ2-1, is EAGVAQSPRYKIIEKRQSVAFWCNPISGHATLYWYQQILGQGPKLLIQFQNNGVVDDSQLPKDRFSAERLKGVDSTLKIQPAKLEDSAVYLCASSSTRPGGRYNEQFFGPGTRLTVL.